Sequencing of this T cell receptor (beta chain) was carried out in a study of cytomegalovirus exposure and HLA in healthy donors. It was with 60 Vbeta and 13 Jbeta primers that the PCR ran. TCRdb's copy holds only in-frame clones and misses some; the assay was immunoSEQ multiplex PCR. Listed are over 100,000 clones; over 1.5% falls within the top ten. The length of the CDR3 is 14 residues. With 5 bases removed from V and 6 bases from J, the gap between germline ends came to 17 bases. CDR1 SGHTA and CDR2 FQGTGA come from the germline V gene. This clonotype was obtained from a man between 18 and 35 years old in good health and CMV-seronegative. J is TRBJ2-7 and V is TRBV7-3; a possible D gene is TRBD2 (5 bases). Sequenced sample: PBMCs. CDR3: CASSLGPAAGEQYF. In DNA, the CDR3 is TGTGCCAGCAGCCTGGGTCCAGCGGCGGGCGAGCAGTACTTC.